This T cell receptor beta chain was obtained from a study of graft-versus-host responses after intestinal transplantation. Background on the study: Recipients obtained multivisceral, liver-intestinal, or isolated intestinal transplants. Anti-thymocyte globulin induction, then tacrolimus and steroids for about three years, went to all recipients. Study results and caveats: Detection of GvH clones occurred in recipient marrow, and some had their first appearance in ileum or blood.

On this clone itself: Its antigen is unidentified.

Germline lookup yields CDR1 SGHVS and CDR2 FNYEAQ. The CDR3 contains 14 residues. The V end lost 3 bases, the J end lost 3 bases, and 12 bases lay between the germline ends. The assay was immunoSEQ multiplex PCR, and TCRdb's table has in-frame clones only and misses some. The sample has 84,000 or so clones, roughly 93% seen once. The sequence derives from a human donor who was the organ donor for an intestinal transplant. Source: unstimulated CD8+ T cells sorted from spleen or lymph node cells, taken before transplant. V is TRBV7-6 and J is TRBJ2-7; D might be TRBD2 (6 bases). The chain's CDR3 is CASSFSGTHYEQYF. The DNA for the CDR3 is TGTGCCAGCAGCTTTTCCGGGACTCACTACGAGCAGTACTTC.